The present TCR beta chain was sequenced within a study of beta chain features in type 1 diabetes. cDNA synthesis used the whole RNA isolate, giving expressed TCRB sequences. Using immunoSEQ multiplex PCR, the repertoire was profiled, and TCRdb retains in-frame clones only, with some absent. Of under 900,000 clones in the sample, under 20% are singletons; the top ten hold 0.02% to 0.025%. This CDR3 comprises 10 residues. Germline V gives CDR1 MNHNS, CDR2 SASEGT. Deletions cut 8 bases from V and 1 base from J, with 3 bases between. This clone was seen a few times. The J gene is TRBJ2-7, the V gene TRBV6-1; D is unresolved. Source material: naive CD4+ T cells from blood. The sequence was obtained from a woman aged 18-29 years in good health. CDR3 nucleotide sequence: TGTGCCAGCCTATCCTACGAGCAGTACTTC. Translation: CASLSYEQYF.